This record concerns one T cell receptor beta chain sequence. Germline CDR1 and CDR2: GTSNPN and SVGIG (reference sequence). The ends lost 4 bases at V and 4 bases at J; junction bases unmatched: 3. The CDR3 runs 12 residues. Generated by immunoSEQ multiplex PCR, the TCRdb table keeps only in-frame clones and is missing some. The sample holds tens of thousands of clones, 65% to 80% seen once. The data originate from a study of blood T cell repertoires in COVID-19. Study at large: COVID-19 samples from acute and convalescent phases originated in the United States, Italy and Spain. The analysed material was cDNA or gDNA that came from T cells, B-cell-depleted T cells, or PBMCs.

The chain joins TRBV30 to TRBJ2-5; 7 bases fit TRBD2. The sample comprised peripheral blood. This sequence originates from a woman in her forties or fifties with acute or convalescent COVID-19. The CDR3, as DNA: TGTGCCTGGACAGCGGGAAGAGAGACCCAGTACTTC. It specifies CAWTAGRETQYF.